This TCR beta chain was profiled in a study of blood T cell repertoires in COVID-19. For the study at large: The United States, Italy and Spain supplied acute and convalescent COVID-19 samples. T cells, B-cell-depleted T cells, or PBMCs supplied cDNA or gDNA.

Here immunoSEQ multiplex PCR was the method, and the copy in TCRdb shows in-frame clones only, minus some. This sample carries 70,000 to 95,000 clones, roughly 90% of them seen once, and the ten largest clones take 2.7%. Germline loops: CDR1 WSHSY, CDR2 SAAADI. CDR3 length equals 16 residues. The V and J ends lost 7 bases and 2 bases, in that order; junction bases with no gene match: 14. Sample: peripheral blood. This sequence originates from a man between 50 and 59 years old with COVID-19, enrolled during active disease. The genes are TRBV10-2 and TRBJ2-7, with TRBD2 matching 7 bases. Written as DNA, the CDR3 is TGCGCCAGCACACGGGGAATGGGGGGGGTCACCTACGAGCAGTACTTC. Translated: CASTRGMGGVTYEQYF.